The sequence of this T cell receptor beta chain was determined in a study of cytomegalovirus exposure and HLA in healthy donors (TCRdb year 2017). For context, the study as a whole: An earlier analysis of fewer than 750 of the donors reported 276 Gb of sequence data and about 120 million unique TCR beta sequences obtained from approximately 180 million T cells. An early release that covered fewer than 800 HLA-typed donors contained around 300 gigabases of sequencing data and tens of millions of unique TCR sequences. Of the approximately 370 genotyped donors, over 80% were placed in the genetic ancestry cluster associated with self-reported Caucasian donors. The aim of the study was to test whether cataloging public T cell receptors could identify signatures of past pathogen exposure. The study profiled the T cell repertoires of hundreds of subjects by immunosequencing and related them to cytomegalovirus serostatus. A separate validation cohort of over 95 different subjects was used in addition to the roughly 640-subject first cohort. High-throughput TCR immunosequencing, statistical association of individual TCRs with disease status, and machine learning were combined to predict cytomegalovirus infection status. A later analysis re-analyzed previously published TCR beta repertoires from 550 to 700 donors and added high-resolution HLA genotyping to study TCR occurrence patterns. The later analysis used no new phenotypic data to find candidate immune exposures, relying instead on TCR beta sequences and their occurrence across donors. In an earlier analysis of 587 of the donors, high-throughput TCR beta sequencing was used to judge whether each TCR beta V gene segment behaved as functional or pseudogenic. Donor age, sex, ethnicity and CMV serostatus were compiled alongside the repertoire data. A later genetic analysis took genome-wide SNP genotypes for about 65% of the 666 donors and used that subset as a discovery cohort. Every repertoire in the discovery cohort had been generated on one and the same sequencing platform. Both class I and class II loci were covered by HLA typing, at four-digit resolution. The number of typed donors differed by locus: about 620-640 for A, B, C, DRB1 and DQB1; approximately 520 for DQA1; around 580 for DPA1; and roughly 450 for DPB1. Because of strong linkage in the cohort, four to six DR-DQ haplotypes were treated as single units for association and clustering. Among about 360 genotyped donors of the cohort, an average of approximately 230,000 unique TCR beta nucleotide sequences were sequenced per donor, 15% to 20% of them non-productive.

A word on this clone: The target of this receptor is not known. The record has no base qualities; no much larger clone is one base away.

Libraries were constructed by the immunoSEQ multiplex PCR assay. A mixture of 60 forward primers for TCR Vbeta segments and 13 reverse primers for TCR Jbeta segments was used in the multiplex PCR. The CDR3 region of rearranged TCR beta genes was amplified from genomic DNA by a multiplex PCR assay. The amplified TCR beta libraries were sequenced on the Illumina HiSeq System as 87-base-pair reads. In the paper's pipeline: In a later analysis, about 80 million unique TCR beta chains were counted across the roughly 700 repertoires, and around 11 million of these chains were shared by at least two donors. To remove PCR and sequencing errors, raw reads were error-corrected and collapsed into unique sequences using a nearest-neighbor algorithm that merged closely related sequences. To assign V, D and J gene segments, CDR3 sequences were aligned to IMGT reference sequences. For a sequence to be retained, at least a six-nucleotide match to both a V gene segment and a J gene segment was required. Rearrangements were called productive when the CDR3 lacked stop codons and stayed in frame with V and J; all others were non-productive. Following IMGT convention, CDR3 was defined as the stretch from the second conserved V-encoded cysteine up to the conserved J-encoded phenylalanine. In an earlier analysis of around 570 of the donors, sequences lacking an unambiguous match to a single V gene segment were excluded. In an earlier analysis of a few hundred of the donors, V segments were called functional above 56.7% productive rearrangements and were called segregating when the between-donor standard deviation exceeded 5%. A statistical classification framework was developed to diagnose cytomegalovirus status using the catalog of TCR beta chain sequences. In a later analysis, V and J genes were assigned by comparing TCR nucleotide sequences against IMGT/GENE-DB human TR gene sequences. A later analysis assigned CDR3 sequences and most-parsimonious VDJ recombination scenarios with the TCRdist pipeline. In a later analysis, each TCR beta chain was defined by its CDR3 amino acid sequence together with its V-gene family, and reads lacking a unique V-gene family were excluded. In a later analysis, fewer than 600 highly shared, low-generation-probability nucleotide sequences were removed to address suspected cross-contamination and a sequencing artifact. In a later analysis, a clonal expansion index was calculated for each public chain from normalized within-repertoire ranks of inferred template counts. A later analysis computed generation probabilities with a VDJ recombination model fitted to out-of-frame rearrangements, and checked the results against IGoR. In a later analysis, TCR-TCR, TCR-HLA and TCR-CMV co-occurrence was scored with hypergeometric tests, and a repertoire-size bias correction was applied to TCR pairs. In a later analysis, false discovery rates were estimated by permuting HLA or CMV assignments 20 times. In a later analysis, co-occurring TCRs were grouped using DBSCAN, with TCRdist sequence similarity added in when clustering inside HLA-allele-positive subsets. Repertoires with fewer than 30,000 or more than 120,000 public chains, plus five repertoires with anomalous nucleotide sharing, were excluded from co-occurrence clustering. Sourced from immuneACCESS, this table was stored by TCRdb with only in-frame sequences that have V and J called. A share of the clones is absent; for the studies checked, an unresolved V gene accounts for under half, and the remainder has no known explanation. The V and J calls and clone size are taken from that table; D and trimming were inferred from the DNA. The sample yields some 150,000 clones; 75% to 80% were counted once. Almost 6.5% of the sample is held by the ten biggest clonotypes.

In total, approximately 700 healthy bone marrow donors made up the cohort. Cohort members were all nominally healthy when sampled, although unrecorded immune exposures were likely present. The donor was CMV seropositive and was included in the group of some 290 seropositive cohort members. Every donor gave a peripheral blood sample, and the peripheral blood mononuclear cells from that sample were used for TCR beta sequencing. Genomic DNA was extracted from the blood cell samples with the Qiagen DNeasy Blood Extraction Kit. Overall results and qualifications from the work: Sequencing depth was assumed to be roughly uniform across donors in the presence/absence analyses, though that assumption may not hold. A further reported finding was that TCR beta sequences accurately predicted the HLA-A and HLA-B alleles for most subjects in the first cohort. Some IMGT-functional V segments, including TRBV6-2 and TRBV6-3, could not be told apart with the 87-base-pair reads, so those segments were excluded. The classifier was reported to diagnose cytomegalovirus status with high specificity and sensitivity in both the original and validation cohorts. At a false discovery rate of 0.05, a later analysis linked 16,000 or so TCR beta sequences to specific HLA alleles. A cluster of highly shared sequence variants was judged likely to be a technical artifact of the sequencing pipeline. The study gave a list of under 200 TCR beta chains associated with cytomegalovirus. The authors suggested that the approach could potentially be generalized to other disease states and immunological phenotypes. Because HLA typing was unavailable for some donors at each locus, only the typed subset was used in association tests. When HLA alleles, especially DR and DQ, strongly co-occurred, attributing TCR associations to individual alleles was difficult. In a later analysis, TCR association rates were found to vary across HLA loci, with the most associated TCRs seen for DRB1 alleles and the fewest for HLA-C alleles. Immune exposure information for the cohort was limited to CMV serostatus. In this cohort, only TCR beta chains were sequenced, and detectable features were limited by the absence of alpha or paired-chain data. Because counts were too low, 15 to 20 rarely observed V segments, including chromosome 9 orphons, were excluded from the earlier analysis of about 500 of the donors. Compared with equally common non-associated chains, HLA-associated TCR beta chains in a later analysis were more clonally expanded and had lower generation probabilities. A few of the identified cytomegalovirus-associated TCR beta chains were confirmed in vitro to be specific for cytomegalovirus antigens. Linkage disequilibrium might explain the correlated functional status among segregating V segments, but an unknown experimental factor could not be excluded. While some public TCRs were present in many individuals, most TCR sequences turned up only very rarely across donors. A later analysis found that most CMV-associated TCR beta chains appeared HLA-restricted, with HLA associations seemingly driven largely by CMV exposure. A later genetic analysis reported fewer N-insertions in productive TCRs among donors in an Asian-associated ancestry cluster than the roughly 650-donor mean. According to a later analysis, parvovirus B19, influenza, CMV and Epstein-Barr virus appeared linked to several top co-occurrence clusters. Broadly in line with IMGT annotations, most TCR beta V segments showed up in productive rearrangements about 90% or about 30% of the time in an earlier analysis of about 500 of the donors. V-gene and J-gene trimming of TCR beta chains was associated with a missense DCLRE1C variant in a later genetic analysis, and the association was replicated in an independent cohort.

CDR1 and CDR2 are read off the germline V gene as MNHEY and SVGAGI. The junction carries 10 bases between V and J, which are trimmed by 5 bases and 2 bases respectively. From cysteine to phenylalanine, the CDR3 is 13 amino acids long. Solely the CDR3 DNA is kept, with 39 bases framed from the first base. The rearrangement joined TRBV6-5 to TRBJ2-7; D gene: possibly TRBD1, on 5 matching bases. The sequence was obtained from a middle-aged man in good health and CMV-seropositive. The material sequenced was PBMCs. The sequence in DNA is TGTGCCAGCAGTCCCCGACAGACCTACGAGCAGTACTTC. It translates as CASSPRQTYEQYF.